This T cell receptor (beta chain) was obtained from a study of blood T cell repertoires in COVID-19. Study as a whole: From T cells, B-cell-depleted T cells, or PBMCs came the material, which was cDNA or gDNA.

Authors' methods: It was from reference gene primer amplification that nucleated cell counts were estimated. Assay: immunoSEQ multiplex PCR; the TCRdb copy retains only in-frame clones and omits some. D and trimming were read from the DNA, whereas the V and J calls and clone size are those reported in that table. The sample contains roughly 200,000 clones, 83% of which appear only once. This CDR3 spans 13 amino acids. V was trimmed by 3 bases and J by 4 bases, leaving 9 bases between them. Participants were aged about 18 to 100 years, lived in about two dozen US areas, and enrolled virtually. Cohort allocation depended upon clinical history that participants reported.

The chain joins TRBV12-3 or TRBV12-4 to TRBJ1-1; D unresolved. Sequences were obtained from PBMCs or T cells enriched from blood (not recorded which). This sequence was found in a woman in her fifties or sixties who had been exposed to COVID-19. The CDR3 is CASSFVRSTEAFF. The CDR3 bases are TGTGCCAGCAGTTTCGTGAGGAGCACTGAAGCTTTCTTT.